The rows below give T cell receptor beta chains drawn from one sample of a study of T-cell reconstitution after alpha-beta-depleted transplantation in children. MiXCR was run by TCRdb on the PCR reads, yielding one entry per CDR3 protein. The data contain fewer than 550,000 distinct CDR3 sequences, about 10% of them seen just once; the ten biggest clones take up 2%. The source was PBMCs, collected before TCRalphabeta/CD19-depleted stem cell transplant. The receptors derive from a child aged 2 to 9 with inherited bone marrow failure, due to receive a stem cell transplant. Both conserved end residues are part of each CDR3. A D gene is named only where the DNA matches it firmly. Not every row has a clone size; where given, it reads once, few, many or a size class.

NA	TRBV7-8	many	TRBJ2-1	CASSLSGAKQYEQFF
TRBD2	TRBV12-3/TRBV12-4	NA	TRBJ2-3	CASSPRGGTSTDTQYF
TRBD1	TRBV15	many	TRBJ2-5	CATSRTGGWETQYF
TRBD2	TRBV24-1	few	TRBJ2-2	CATSDLRSGGANTGELFF
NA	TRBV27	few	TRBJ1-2	CASRYRAGAFYGYTF
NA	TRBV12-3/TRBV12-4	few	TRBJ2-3	CASRFPQGYTDTQYF
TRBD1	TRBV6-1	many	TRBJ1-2	CASSDFGGQATYTF
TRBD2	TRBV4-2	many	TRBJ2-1	CASSRLAGGDEQFF
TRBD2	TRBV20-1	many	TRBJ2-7	CSAFRLAGDAYEQYF
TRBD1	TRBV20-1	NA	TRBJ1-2	CSAGQGARDYGYTF
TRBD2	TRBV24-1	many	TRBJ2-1	CATAGTSGSYNEQFF